Described below is a single TCR beta chain sequence and its context. Its antigen is not known. The sample originates from a study of graft-versus-host responses after intestinal transplantation. Study information: Uniformly, recipients were administered anti-thymocyte globulin induction with subsequent tacrolimus and steroids for 3 to 4 years.

TCRdb's table, derived via immunoSEQ multiplex PCR, lists solely in-frame clones and lacks some. Among about 99,000 clones listed, roughly 90% were seen once. General observations from the study: Clonal ratios of graft-versus-host to host-versus-graft in allografts were high for patients exhibiting graft-donor T cell macrochimerism. Among recipient marrow samples, GvH clones were found; some appeared first in ileum or blood.

The receptor was isolated from a human donor who was the organ donor for an intestinal transplant. The material sequenced was unstimulated CD8+ T cells sorted from spleen or lymph node cells, taken before transplant.

The DNA of the CDR3 is TGTGCCAGCAGTGCTACTAGCAGAATTTCACCCACAGATACGCAGTATTTT. Translated: CASSATSRISPTDTQYF. The V and J genes are TRBV2 and TRBJ2-3, with D perhaps TRBD2 (6 bases). From germline, CDR1 is SNHLY and CDR2 FYNNEI. The CDR3 contains 17 residues. The V end was cut by 4 bases, the J end by 2 bases, with 19 bases between. Filled out from reference TRBV2 and TRBJ2-3, the complete variable domain reads EPEVTQTPSHQVTQMGQEVILRCVPISNHLYFYWYRQILGQKVEFLVSFYNNEISEKSEIFDDQFSVERPDGSNFTLKIRSTKLEDSAMYFCASSATSRISPTDTQYFGPGTRLTVL.